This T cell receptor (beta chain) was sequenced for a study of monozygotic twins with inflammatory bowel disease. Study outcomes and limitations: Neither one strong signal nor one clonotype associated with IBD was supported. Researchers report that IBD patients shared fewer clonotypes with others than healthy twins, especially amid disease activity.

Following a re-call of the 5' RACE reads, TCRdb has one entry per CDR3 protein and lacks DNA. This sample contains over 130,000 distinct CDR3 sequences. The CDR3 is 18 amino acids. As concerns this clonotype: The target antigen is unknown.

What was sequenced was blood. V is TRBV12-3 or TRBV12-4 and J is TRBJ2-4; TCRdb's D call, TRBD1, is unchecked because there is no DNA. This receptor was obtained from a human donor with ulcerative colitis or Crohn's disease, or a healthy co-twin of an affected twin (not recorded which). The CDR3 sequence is CASSPRPDRTIAKNIQYF.